Shown below are 12 T cell receptor beta chains from a single sample sequenced in a study of CD8+ T cells in alopecia areata. cDNA reverse transcribed from extracted RNA served as the sequencing template. Assay used: immunoSEQ multiplex PCR; TCRdb lists only in-frame clones, some missing. The repertoire holds some 110,000 clones, with 58% as singletons. Treatment here: oral pan-JAK inhibitor, 5-10 mg twice daily. This specimen was CD8+ T cells sorted from blood, taken at week 4, from a patient treated with tofacitinib. The origin of the receptors is a human donor with alopecia areata.

The rearrangement joins TRBV27 to TRBJ2-1; TRBD1 matches at 7 bases. Germline V CDR1 and CDR2: MNHEY, SMNVEV (reference sequence). The CDR3 runs 15 residues. The V gene end was trimmed by 3 bases and the J gene end by 8 bases; junction bases not matched to a gene: 10. The CDR3 nucleotides are TGTGCCAGCAGTTTTGCCACCGTTAGGGGGCATGAGCAGTTCTTC. It translates to CASSFATVRGHEQFF.

V and J are TRBV25-1 and TRBJ2-2, with TRBD1 identical over 9 bases. Germline CDR1 is MGHDK and CDR2 is SYGVNS. V shed 4 bases and J 3 bases; nucleotides not matched to a gene: 12. The CDR3 is 18 amino acids. The CDR3 region has the DNA TGTGCCAGCAGTGGCCGGGACAGGGTTTATCTGTACACCGGGGAGCTGTTTTTT. Residues: CASSGRDRVYLYTGELFF.

The V and J genes are TRBV7-9 and TRBJ2-2, with 10 bases lining up with TRBD1. J gave up 4 bases and V 4 bases, and 6 bases lay outside the gene matches. The CDR3 consists of 16 residues. The germline V gene has CDR1 SEHNR and CDR2 FQNEAQ (reference sequence). The DNA for the CDR3 is TGTGCCAGCAGCTCGACAGGGGGCTTTATCACCGGGGAGCTGTTTTTT. This sequence encodes CASSSTGGFITGELFF.

The J gene is TRBJ1-6, the V gene TRBV30; TRBD1 aligns across 7 bases. The CDR3 is 15 residues long. J gave up 10 bases and V 2 bases, and 11 bases lay outside the gene matches. The germline V gene encodes CDR1 GTSNPN and CDR2 SVGIG (reference sequence). CDR3 loop: CAWSTSGTAVSPLHF. The CDR3 DNA reads TGTGCCTGGAGTACCTCCGGGACAGCGGTGTCACCCCTCCACTTT.

This chain joins TRBV7-9 and TRBJ2-5; D assignment may be TRBD1 or TRBD2 (5 bases each). This CDR3 has 12 residues. Germline values: CDR1 SEHNR, CDR2 FQNEAQ (reference sequence). Trimming removed 11 bases at V and 5 bases at J, with 15 bases between. As DNA, the CDR3 is TGTGCCGGAGAATCGGGGCGGGAGACCCAGTACTTC. It translates to CAGESGRETQYF.

J is TRBJ1-2 and V is TRBV4-2, with unresolved D. Trimming removed 0 bases from V and 4 bases from J, with 12 bases in between. CDR3 size: 15 residues. Germline CDR1 is LGHNA and CDR2 is YNFKEQ. The CDR3 region is CASSQENGVAYGYTF. In nucleotides, the CDR3 is TGTGCCAGCAGCCAAGAAAATGGGGTGGCCTATGGCTACACCTTC.

The chain combines TRBV7-9 with TRBJ2-7, with a weak D call TRBD1 (6 bases). Germline loops: CDR1 SEHNR, CDR2 FQNEAQ (reference sequence). The CDR3 runs 16 residues. Trimming took 5 bases from V and 2 from J, leaving 19 bases between them. The CDR3 DNA follows: TGTGCCAGCAGCGGGGGCTCGGGGCCCACACCCTACGAGCAGTACTTC. This translates into CASSGGSGPTPYEQYF.

This clone appeared a few times. CDR3 DNA: TGTGCCAGCAGCTTTGGGGCGACTTCCTACGAGCAGTACTTC. It encodes CASSFGATSYEQYF. J is TRBJ2-7 and V is TRBV11-2, with D perhaps matching TRBD1 (5 bases). The CDR3 sequence is 14 residues long. Trimming left V 3 bases short and J 1 base short, with 10 bases between. CDR1 SGHAT and CDR2 FQNNGV come from the germline V gene. Using reference TRBV11-2 and TRBJ2-7 for the parts outside the CDR3, the full variable domain is EAGVAQSPRYKIIEKRQSVAFWCNPISGHATLYWYQQILGQGPKLLIQFQNNGVVDDSQLPKDRFSAERLKGVDSTLKIQPAKLEDSAVYLCASSFGATSYEQYFGPGTRLTVT.

In its sample, this clone was seen a few times. This chain links TRBV29-1 with TRBJ2-7; possible D gene TRBD2, 6 bases. Germline V gene lookup returns CDR1 SQVTM and CDR2 ANQGSEA. The CDR3 is 16 residues long. The V and J ends lost 4 bases and 4 bases respectively, with 23 bases between them. The CDR3 reads CSVVGEVEALGYEQYF. CDR3 DNA: TGCAGCGTTGTGGGGGAGGTGGAGGCCCTGGGGTACGAGCAGTACTTC.

V usage is TRBV29-1 and J usage is TRBJ1-2, with a possible D match to TRBD1 (6 bases). V gave up 0 bases and J gave up 4 bases, with 15 bases separating them. Germline lookup yields CDR1 SQVTM and CDR2 ANQGSEA. This CDR3 is built from 15 residues. CDR3 bases: TGCAGCGTTGAAGATCATCCTGGGACAATCTATGGCTACACCTTC. Amino acids: CSVEDHPGTIYGYTF.

The chain is built from TRBV2 and TRBJ2-3, with TRBD2 matching over 7 bases. From germline, CDR1 is SNHLY and CDR2 FYNNEI. Trimming cost V 5 bases and J 2 bases; bases outside gene matches: 7. The CDR3 is made up of 15 amino acids. CDR3 in amino acids: CASSYGREPTDTQYF. CDR3 coding DNA: TGTGCCAGCAGTTACGGGCGGGAGCCCACAGATACGCAGTATTTT.

The gene calls are TRBV29-1 and TRBJ1-1; 11 bases line up with TRBD1. CDR1 and CDR2 (germline): SQVTM, ANQGSEA. The junction had 16 bases not matched to a gene; V was cut back by 7 bases and J by 3 bases. The CDR3 runs 17 residues. DNA of the CDR3: TGCAGCGCCGCCGGGACAGGGGGACGGAGTTTGGACACTGAAGCTTTCTTT. It encodes CSAAGTGGRSLDTEAFF.